The sequence of this T cell receptor beta chain was determined in a study of T cell repertoires in cytomegalovirus infection. Background on the study: Matching HLA type and CMV infection were both indicated by public TCR beta signatures.

TCRdb ran MiXCR on the reads and lists one entry per CDR3 protein. The data contain a few hundred thousand distinct CDR3 sequences, 17% of them seen just once; the ten biggest clones take up 12%. The V gene's germline CDR1 is MDHEN and CDR2 SYDVKM. The CDR3 is made up of 14 amino acids. V dropped 3 bases and J dropped 3 bases, with 12 bases sitting between them. Worth noting for this clonotype: Its antigen is not known.

General study findings and limits: The response measured ex vivo was dominated by TCR beta clonotypes (HLA-C-restricted and CMV-specific). There were carriers of CMV plus the relevant HLA, and cumulative public TCR beta family frequency identified them.

The TCR was taken from a human donor in good health (CMV status not recorded). Some clones in this sample may be carry-over from other donors' samples. This chain links TRBV28 with TRBJ2-7; D is perhaps TRBD1 or TRBD2 (6 bases each). The specimen sequenced was PBMCs. In DNA form, the CDR3 reads TGTGCCAGCAGTTTCGGGGGCCACCTCTACGAGCAGTACTTC. Its protein product is CASSFGGHLYEQYF. Looking up the rest from reference TRBV28 and TRBJ2-7 gives the full variable domain: DVKVTQSSRYLVKRTGEKVFLECVQDMDHENMFWYRQDPGLGLRLIYFSYDVKMKEKGDIPEGYSVSREKKERFSLILESASTNQTSMYLCASSFGGHLYEQYFGPGTRLTVT.